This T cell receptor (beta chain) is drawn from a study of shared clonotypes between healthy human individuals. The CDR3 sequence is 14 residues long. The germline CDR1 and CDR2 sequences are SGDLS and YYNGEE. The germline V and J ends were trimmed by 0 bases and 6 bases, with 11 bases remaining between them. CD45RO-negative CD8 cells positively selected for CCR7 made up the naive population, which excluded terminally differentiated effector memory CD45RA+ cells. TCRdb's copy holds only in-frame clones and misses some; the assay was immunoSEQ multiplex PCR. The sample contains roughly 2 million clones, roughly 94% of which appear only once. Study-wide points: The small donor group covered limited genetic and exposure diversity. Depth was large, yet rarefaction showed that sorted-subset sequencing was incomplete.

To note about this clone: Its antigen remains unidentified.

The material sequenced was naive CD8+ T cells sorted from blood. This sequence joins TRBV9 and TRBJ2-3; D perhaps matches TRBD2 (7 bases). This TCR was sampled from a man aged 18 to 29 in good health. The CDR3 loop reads CASSVVGGRDTQYF. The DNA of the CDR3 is TGTGCCAGCAGCGTAGTCGGGGGGCGGGATACGCAGTATTTT.